This T cell receptor beta chain was retrieved from a study of blood T cell repertoires in COVID-19. Study-level background: Some COVID-19 samples were acute and others convalescent; all came from the United States, Italy and Spain.

The CDR3 runs 16 residues. V was shortened by 0 bases and J by 3 bases, with 15 bases between the two germline ends. Germline V gene lookup returns CDR1 LGHDT and CDR2 YNNKEL (reference sequence). The protocol was immunoSEQ multiplex PCR, while the TCRdb copy is restricted to in-frame clones and leaves out a portion. The sample holds 150,000 or so clones, almost 85% seen once. This clone was detected only a few times. This sequence originates from a human donor with acute or convalescent COVID-19. The donor label of this sample is uncertain. Sequences were obtained from peripheral blood. The J gene is TRBJ2-7, the V gene TRBV3-1 (or the pseudogene TRBV3-2); tentative D call: TRBD1 (5 bases). In DNA, the CDR3 is TGTGCCAGCAGCCAAGAGGCATGGCAGGGCGTCTACGAGCAGTACTTC. Amino acid sequence: CASSQEAWQGVYEQYF.